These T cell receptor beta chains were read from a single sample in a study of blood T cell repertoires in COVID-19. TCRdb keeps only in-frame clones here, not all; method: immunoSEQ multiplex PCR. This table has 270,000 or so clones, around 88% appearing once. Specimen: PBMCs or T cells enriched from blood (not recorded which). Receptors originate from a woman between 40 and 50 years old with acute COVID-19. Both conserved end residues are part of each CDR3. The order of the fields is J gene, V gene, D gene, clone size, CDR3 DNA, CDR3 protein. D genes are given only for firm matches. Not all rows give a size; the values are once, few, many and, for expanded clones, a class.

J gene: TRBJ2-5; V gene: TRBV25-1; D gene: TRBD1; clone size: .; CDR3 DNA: TGTGCCAGCAGTGAGCACCTGACAGGGTTCGAGACCCAGTACTTC; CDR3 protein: CASSEHLTGFETQYF
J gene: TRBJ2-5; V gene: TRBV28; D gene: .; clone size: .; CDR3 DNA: TGTGCCAGCAGTTTACTCCAGGGTGACAGTCAAGAGACCCAGTACTTC; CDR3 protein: CASSLLQGDSQETQYF
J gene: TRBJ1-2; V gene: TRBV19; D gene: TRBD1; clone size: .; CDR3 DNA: TGTGCCAGTAGGACGGACAGGGCTGGGACCGGCTACACCTTC; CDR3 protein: CASRTDRAGTGYTF
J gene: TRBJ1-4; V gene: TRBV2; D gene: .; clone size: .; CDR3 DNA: TGTGCCAGCAGGCCCTCTGGCAGGGAAAATGAAAAACTGTTTTTT; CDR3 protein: CASRPSGRENEKLFF
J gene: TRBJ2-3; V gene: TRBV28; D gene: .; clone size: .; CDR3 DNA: TGTGCCAGCAGTTCCCCGACAGATACGCAGTATTTT; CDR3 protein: CASSSPTDTQYF
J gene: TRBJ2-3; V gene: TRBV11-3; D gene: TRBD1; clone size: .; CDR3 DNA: TGTGCCAGCAGCTCGAACTACGGGACAGGGGCCACAGATACGCAGTATTTT; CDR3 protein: CASSSNYGTGATDTQYF
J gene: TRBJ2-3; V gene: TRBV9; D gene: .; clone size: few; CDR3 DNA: TGTGCCAGCAGCGTAAACAAGGATACGCAGTATTTT; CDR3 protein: CASSVNKDTQYF
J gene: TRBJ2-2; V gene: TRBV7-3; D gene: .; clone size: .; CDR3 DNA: TGTGCCAGCACCCCAGGGGTGCGGGAGACCGGGGAGCTGTTTTTT; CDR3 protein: CASTPGVRETGELFF
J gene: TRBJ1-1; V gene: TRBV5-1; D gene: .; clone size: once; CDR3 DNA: TGCGCCAGCAGCTTGGCCGAGGGCGGAAACACTGAAGCTTTCTTT; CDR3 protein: CASSLAEGGNTEAFF
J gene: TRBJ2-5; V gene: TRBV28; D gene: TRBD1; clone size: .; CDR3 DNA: TGTGCCAGCAGTTCCCCGACAGGGGTCTATCGAGAGACCCAGTACTTC; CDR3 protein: CASSSPTGVYRETQYF
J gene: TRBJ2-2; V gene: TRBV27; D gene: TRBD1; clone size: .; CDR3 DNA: TGTGCCAGCAGTTTTGACAGGGCAAACACCGGGGAGCTGTTTTTT; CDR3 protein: CASSFDRANTGELFF
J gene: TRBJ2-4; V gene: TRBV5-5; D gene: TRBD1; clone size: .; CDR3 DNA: TGTGCCAGCAGCGGAACCTCGCGACAGGGCGGAGGCATTCAGTACTTC; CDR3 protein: CASSGTSRQGGGIQYF
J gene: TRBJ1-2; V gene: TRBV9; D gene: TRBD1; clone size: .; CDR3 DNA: TGTGCCAGCAGCGGGGGACAGCTCTATGGCTACACCTTC; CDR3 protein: CASSGGQLYGYTF
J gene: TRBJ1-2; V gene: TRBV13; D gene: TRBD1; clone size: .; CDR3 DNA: TGTGCCAGCAGCACTGGGACAGGGGGGACCTATGGCTACACCTTC; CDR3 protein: CASSTGTGGTYGYTF
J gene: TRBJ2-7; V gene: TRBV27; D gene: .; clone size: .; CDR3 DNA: TGTGCCAGCACGACGGCCCGGGGGGCCAAGGGGGAGCAGTACTTC; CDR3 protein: CASTTARGAKGEQYF
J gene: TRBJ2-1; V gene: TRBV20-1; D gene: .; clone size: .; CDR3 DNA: TGCAGTCCAGGCCGGTCGGTACAGTTCTTC; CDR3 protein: CSPGRSVQFF
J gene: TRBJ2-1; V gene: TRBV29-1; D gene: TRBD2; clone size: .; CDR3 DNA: TGCAGCGCTGAAGAGCCCCCATTACTAGCGTCAGCGTACAATGAGCAGTTCTTC; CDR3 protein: CSAEEPPLLASAYNEQFF
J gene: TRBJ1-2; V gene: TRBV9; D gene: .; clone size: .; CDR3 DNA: TGTGCCAGCAGCGTATCCCCCGGCCAGGCTTACTATGGCTACACCTTC; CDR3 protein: CASSVSPGQAYYGYTF
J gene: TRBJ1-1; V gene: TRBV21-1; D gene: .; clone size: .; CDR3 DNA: TGTGCCAGCAGCAAGCGACATCACACTGAAGCTTTCTTT; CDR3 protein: CASSKRHHTEAFF
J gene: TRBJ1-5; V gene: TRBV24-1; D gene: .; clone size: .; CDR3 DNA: TGTGCCACCAGTGATAGGTGGGGCGGAAGCAATCAGCCCCAGCATTTT; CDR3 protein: CATSDRWGGSNQPQHF
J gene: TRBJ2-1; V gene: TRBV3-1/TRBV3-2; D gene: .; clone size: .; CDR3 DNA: TGTGCCAGCAGCCAAGAAGCCGTGTGGAATGAGCAGTTCTTC; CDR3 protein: CASSQEAVWNEQFF
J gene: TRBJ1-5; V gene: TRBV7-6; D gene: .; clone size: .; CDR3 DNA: TGTGCCAGCAGCCCAGGGTATAGCAATCAGCCCCAGCATTTT; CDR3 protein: CASSPGYSNQPQHF
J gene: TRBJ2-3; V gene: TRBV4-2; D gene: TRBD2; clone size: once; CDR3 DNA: TGTGCCAGCAGCCAAAATGGGCTAGCGGATAGCACAGATACGCAGTATTTT; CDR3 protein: CASSQNGLADSTDTQYF
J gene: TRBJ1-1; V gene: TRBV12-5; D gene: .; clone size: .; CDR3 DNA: TGTGCTAGTGGTTTGGGGAACTCACAGGTGCCAGAAGCTTTCTTT; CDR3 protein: CASGLGNSQVPEAFF
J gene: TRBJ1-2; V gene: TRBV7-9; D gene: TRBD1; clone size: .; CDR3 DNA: TGTGCCAGCAGCGACACCCGACAGGGGACTCGCGATAATGGCTACACCTTC; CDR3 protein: CASSDTRQGTRDNGYTF
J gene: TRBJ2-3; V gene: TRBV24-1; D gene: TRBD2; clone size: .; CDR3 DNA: TGTGCCACCAGGGGGGCTAGCGGGATAGGAGATACGCAGTATTTT; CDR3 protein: CATRGASGIGDTQYF
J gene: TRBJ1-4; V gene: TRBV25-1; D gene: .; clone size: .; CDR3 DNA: TGTGCCAGCAGTCGACCAGGACAGATAGGAGGTGAAAAACTGTTTTTT; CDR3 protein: CASSRPGQIGGEKLFF
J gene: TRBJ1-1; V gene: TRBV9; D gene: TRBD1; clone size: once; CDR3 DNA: TGTGCCAGCAGCGTAGCTGGGACAGACCTTGAAGCTTTCTTT; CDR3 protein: CASSVAGTDLEAFF
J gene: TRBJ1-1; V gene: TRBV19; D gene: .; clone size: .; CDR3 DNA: TGTGCCAGTAGGAGCTCGGGGGGGACTGAAGCTTTCTTT; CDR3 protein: CASRSSGGTEAFF
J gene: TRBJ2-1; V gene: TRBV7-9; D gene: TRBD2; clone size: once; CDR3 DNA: TGTGCCAGCAGCACCCGGACTAGCGGGAGGAGAAATGAGCAGTTCTTC; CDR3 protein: CASSTRTSGRRNEQFF
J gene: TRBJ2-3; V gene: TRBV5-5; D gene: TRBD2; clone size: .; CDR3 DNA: TGTGCCAGCAGCCTAGCGGTTTACACAGATACGCAGTATTTT; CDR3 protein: CASSLAVYTDTQYF
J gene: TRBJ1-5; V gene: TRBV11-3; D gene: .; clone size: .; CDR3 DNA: TGTGCCAGCAGTATGGGACAAGGGTCGGATCAGCCCCAGCATTTT; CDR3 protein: CASSMGQGSDQPQHF
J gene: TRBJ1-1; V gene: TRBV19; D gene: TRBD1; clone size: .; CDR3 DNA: TGTGCCAGTAGTAAATCGACAGGGCTGAACACTGAAGCTTTCTTT; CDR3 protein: CASSKSTGLNTEAFF
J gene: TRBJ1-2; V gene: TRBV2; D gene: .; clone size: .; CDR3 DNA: TGTGCCAGCAGCGGGGTGGGTCAGAGCTATGGCTACACCTTC; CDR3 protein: CASSGVGQSYGYTF
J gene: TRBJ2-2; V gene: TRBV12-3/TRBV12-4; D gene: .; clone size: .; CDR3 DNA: TGTGCCAGCAGTTCTAGCTGGGAGCTGTTTTTT; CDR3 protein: CASSSSWELFF
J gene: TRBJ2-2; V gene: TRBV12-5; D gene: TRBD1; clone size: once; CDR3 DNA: TGTGCTAGTGGTTTGGGCACGACAGGGGCGCTCACCGGGGAGCTGTTTTTT; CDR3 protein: CASGLGTTGALTGELFF
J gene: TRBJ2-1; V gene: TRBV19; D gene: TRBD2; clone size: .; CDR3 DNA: TGTGCCAGTAGGCCGGGACTAGCGGGAGGCCGCGGGGTATCCGGCAATGAGCAGTTCTTC; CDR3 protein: CASRPGLAGGRGVSGNEQFF
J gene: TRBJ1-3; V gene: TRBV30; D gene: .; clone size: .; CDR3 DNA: TGTGCCTGGACCGGTACCTCTGGAAACACCATATATTTT; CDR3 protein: CAWTGTSGNTIYF
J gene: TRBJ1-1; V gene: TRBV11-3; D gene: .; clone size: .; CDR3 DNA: TGTGCCAGCAGCTTAGAACCGGGGTTGGGCTTGAGGAACACTGAAGCTTTCTTT; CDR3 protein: CASSLEPGLGLRNTEAFF
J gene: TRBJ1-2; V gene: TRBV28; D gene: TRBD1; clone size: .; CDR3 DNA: TGTGCCAGCAGTGCCGGAGGACAGGGGAGTGATGGCTACACCTTC; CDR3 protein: CASSAGGQGSDGYTF
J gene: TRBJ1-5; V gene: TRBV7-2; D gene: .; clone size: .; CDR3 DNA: TGTGCCAGCAGACGATACAGGGCCGATCAGCCCCAGCATTTT; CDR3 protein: CASRRYRADQPQHF
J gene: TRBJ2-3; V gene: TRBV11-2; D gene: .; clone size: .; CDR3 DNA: TGTGCCAGCAGCCCGTTCACAGATACGCAGTATTTT; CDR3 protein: CASSPFTDTQYF
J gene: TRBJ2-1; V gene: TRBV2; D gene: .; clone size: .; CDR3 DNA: TGTGCCAGCAGTGTTAGGGGAAGTGAGCAGTTCTTC; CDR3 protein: CASSVRGSEQFF
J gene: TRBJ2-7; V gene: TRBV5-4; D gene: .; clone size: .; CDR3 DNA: TGTGCCAGCAGCCGACAGGACCTCTACTACGAGCAGTACTTC; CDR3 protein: CASSRQDLYYEQYF
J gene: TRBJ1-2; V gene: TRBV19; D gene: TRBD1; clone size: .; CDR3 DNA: TGTGCCAGTAGTTCAAACAGGGGTGCCCTTTTCTATGGCTACACCTTC; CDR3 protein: CASSSNRGALFYGYTF
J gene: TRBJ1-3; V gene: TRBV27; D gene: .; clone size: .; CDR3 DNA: TGTGCCAGCAGTTCGACAGGTCTCTCTGGAAACACCATATATTTT; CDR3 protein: CASSSTGLSGNTIYF
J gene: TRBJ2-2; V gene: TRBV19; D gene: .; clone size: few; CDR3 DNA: TGTGCCAGTATTCGCCAGGAGAACACCGGGGAGCTGTTTTTT; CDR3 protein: CASIRQENTGELFF
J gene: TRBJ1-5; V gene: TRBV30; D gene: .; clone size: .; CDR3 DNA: TGTGCCTGGAGTGTAGGGGACAATCAGCCCCAGCATTTT; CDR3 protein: CAWSVGDNQPQHF
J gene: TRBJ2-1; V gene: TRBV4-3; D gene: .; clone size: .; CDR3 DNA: TGCGCCAGCAGCCAAGATCCAGGACTAACTTCCTATGAGCAGTTCTTC; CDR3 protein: CASSQDPGLTSYEQFF
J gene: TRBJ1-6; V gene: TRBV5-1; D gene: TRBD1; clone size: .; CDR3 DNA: TGCGCCAGCAGTTTCGGACAGGGTGTTTGGTCACCCCTCCACTTT; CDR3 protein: CASSFGQGVWSPLHF
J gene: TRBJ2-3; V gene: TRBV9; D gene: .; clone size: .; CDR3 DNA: TGTGCCAGCAGCGCACTCCTCAAAGCGGCCATCGGCACAGATACGCAGTATTTT; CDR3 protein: CASSALLKAAIGTDTQYF
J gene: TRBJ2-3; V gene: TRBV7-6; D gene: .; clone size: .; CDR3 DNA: TGTGCCAGCAGCTCATGGTCGGGAGTGGACACAGATACGCAGTATTTT; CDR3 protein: CASSSWSGVDTDTQYF
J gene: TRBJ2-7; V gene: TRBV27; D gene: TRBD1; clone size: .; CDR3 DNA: TGTGCCAGCAGTGTGACAGGGGCAAGCTCCTACGAGCAGTACTTC; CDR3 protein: CASSVTGASSYEQYF
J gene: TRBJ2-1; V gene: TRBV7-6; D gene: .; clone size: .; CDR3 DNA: TGTGCCAGCAGCTGGAGATTAGGTGGGGCTTCGTCTGATGAGCAGTTCTTC; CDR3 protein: CASSWRLGGASSDEQFF